In its sample, the clone carrying this T cell receptor beta chain was seen many times. Its target is unknown. RNA transcripts gave rise to amplified TCR beta CDR3 regions. The HTBI primer set served for first-round RT-PCR of the TCR CDR3. TCRdb re-analysed the multiplex PCR reads in MiXCR, keeping a single row per CDR3 protein. Seen here are some 600,000 distinct CDR3 sequences, over 11% observed once, and the top ten hold approximately 5.7%. The sample belongs to a study of T cells in Graves' hyperthyroidism and ophthalmopathy. Whole-study context: Pretreatment peripheral blood was obtained at initial diagnosis.

Findings and caveats of the study: Most thyroid-expanded clonotypes above 0.001 were also found in blood.

Deletions cut 2 bases from V and 12 bases from J, with 15 bases between. Germline assignment: CDR1 SGHTS and CDR2 YDEGEE. The CDR3 contains 13 residues. Specimen: blood. The gene calls are TRBV5-8 and TRBJ2-1, with unresolved D. This clonotype was sampled from a woman under 40 with Graves' hyperthyroidism that later progressed to Graves' ophthalmopathy. The CDR3 nucleotides are TGTGCCAGCAGCTTACCCGAGTCCTGGAGGCAGTTCTTC. Its protein is CASSLPESWRQFF. Drawing the rest from reference TRBV5-8 and TRBJ2-1, the complete variable domain is EAGVTQSPTHLIKTRGQQATLRCSPISGHTSVYWYQQALGLGLQFLLWYDEGEERNRGNFPPRFSGRQFPNYSSELNVNALELEDSALYLCASSLPESWRQFFGPGTRLTVL.